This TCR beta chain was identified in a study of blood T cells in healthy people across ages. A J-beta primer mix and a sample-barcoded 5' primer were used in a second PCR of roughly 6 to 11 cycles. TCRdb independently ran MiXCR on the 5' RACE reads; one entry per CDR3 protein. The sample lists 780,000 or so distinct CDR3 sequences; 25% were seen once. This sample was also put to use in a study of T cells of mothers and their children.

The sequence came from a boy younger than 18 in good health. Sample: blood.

Here the CDR3 reads CASSLGGRISTDTQYF. As DNA, the CDR3 is TGTGCCAGCAGCTTAGGCGGGAGAATTAGCACAGATACGCAGTATTTT. This chain links TRBV7-9 with TRBJ2-3, with 7 positions matching TRBD2. The V gene's germline CDR1 is SEHNR and CDR2 FQNEAQ (reference sequence). The CDR3 is 16 residues long. V shed 1 base and J 0 bases; nucleotides not matched to a gene: 4.